A selection of T cell receptor beta chains follows, all from one sample in a study of tumor and adjacent non-tumor tissue in lung cancer. MiXCR, run by TCRdb on the multiplex PCR reads, gives a single entry per CDR3 protein. The data show 77,000 or so distinct CDR3 sequences, less than 85% seen once. The sequencing input was distant non-tumor lung tissue. Receptors originate from an older man with non-small cell lung cancer. Each CDR3 is given with its conserved first and last residue. D genes are given only for firm matches. Size is omitted from some rows. Given values are once, few, many or a class for expanded clones.

clone size	V gene	D gene	J gene	CDR3 DNA	CDR3 protein
.	TRBV7-8	.	TRBJ1-4	TGTGCCAGTAGCCCGCGACACGGGGCGGGTGAAAAACTGTTTTTT	CASSPRHGAGEKLFF
.	TRBV12-3/TRBV12-4	.	TRBJ2-7	TGTGCCAGCAGTTTAGGAACTGGAGCCCTGTACGAGCAGTACTTC	CASSLGTGALYEQYF
.	TRBV4-2	.	TRBJ2-7	TGTGCCAGCAGCCCGTTTATAGGTCACGAGCAGTACTTC	CASSPFIGHEQYF
.	TRBV11-3	.	TRBJ1-6	TGTACCAGCCGGCGAAGTAATTCACCCCTCCACTTT	CTSRRSNSPLHF
.	TRBV29-1	.	TRBJ2-2	TGCAGCATAACAGAGGCGAACACCGGGGAGCTGTTTTTT	CSITEANTGELFF
.	TRBV14	TRBD2	TRBJ2-5	TGTGCCAGCAGTCAAGCGGGGATCCAGTGCTTC	CASSQAGIQCF
few	TRBV14	TRBD2	TRBJ2-2	TGTGCCAGCAGCCTTTACAAGGGGTTAGCGGGCTCGAACACCGGGGAGCTGTTTTTT	CASSLYKGLAGSNTGELFF
few	TRBV11-2	TRBD2	TRBJ2-3	TGTACCAGCAGCTTCGGGGGGTTAGCACTAACAGATACGCAGTATTTT	CTSSFGGLALTDTQYF
.	TRBV12-3/TRBV12-4	TRBD1	TRBJ1-5	TGTGTCAGCAGTTTATGGACAGGGGGCAATCCGCCCCAGCATTTT	CVSSLWTGGNPPQHF
.	TRBV12-5	.	TRBJ1-5	TGTGTAAGTGGTTTTGAGAGAAATCAGCCCCAGCATTTT	CVSGFERNQPQHF
.	TRBV15	.	TRBJ2-7	TGTGCCACCAGCAGAGAAAGGACGGACCACTACGAGCAGTACTTC	CATSRERTDHYEQYF